This T cell receptor beta chain came from a study of T cell repertoires in cytomegalovirus infection. Study information: From public TCR beta signatures came an indication of both CMV infection and matching HLA type.

TCRdb ran MiXCR on the reads and lists one entry per CDR3 protein. This table holds approximately 500,000 distinct CDR3 sequences, 10% to 12% found once. Overall study findings and caveats: The cumulative frequency of public TCR beta families distinguished individuals who carried CMV together with the relevant HLA. Within the response measured ex vivo, HLA-C-restricted CMV-specific TCR beta clonotypes were dominant.

This CDR3 is 11 amino acids long. Trimming at V came to 6 bases and at J to 11 bases, leaving 4 bases not matched to a gene. In germline, CDR1 is ENHRY, CDR2 SYGVKD. This clonotype was detected only a few times. What it binds is not known. The sequence was collected from a human donor in good health (CMV status not recorded). Some clones in this sample may be carry-over from other donors' samples. Material: PBMCs. The J gene is TRBJ2-1, the V gene TRBV10-3; TRBD2 matches at 7 bases. CDR3 in amino acids: CAISVAGQQFF. The CDR3 region has the DNA TGTGCCATCAGCGTAGCGGGTCAGCAGTTCTTC.